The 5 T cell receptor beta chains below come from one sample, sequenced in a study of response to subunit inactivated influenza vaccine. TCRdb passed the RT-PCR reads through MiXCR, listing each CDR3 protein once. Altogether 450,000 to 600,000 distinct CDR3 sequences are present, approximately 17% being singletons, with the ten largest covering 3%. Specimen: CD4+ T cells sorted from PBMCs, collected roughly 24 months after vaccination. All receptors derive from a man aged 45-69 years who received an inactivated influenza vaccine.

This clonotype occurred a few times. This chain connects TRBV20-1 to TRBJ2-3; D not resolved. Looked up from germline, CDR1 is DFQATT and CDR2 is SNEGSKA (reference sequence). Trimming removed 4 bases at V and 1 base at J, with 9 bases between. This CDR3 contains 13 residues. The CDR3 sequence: CSAKGVGTDTQYF. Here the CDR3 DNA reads TGCAGTGCTAAGGGTGTGGGCACAGATACGCAGTATTTT.

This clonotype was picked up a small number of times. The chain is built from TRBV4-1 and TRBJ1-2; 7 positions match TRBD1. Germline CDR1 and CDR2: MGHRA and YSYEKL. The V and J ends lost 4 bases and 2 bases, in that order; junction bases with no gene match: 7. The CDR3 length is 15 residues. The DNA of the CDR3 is TGCGCCAGCAGCCTTTCCGGGACAGCGAACTATGGCTACACCTTC. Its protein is CASSLSGTANYGYTF.

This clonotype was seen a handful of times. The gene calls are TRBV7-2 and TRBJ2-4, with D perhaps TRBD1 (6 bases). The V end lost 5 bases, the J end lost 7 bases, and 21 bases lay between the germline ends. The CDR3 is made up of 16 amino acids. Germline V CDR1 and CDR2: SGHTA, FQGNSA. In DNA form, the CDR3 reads TGTGCCAGCAGCATCTCGGCCGGGCAGGGGTTGAACATTCAGTACTTC. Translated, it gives CASSISAGQGLNIQYF.

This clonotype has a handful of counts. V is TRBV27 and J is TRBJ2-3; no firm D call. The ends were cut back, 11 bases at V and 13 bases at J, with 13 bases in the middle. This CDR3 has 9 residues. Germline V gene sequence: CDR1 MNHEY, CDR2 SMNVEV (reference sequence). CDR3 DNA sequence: TGTGCCGGGCGAAGGGAAGAGTATTTT. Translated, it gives CAGRREEYF.

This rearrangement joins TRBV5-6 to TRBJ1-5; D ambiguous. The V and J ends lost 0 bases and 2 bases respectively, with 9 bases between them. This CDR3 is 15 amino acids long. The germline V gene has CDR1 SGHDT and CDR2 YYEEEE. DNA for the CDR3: TGTGCCAGCAGCTTGGGACACTTTGGCAATCAGCCCCAGCATTTT. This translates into CASSLGHFGNQPQHF.